The sequence of this TCR beta chain was determined in a study of CD8 T cells in Susac syndrome. When the RNA was reverse transcribed, random hexamers were used with an input of roughly 0.45 to 1 ug. Each CDR3 protein is one row after TCRdb ran MiXCR on the immunoSEQ multiplex PCR reads. The table has roughly 120,000 distinct CDR3 sequences, 93% seen once. V lost 4 bases and J lost 7, with 22 bases in between. The V gene's germline CDR1 is LGHNA and CDR2 YNFKEQ. This CDR3 contains 16 residues. TEMRA cells were enriched by FACS, and CD4+ and CD8+ T cells were negatively isolated. Sequenced sample: CD4+ T cells from PBMCs. The receptor was derived from a human donor with multiple sclerosis. The chain joins TRBV4-2 to TRBJ2-5; the D gene could be TRBD1 or TRBD2 (7 bases each). DNA for the CDR3: TGTGCCAGCAGCCGGGGGGATAGGGGGCCGGGGGGGACCCAGTACTTC. Protein sequence: CASSRGDRGPGGTQYF.